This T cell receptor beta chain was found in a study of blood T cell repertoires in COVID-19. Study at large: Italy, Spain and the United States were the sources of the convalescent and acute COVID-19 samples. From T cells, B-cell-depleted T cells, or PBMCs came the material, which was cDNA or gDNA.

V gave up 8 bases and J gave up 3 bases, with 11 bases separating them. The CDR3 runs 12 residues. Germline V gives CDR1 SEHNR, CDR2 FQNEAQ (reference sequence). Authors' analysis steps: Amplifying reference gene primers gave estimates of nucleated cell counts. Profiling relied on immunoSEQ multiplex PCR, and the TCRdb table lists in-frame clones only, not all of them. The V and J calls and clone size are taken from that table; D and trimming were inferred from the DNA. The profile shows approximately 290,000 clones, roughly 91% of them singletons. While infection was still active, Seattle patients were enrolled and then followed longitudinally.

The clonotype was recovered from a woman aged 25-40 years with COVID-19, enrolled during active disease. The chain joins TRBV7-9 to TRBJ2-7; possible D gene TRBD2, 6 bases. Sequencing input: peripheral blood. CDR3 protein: CASEAGGYEQYF. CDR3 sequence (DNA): TGTGCCAGCGAGGCCGGGGGCTACGAGCAGTACTTC.